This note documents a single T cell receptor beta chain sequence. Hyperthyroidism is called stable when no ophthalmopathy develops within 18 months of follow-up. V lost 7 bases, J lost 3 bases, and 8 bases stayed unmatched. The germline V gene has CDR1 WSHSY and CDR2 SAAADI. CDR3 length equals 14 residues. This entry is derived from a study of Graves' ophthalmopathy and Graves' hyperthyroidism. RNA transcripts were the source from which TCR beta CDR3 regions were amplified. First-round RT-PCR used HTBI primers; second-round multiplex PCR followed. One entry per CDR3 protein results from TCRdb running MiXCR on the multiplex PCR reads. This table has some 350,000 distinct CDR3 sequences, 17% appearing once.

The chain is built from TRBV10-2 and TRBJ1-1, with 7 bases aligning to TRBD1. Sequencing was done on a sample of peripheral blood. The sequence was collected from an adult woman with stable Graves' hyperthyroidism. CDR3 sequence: CASTDREQYTEAFF. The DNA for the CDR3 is TGCGCCAGCACTGACAGGGAACAGTACACTGAAGCTTTCTTT.